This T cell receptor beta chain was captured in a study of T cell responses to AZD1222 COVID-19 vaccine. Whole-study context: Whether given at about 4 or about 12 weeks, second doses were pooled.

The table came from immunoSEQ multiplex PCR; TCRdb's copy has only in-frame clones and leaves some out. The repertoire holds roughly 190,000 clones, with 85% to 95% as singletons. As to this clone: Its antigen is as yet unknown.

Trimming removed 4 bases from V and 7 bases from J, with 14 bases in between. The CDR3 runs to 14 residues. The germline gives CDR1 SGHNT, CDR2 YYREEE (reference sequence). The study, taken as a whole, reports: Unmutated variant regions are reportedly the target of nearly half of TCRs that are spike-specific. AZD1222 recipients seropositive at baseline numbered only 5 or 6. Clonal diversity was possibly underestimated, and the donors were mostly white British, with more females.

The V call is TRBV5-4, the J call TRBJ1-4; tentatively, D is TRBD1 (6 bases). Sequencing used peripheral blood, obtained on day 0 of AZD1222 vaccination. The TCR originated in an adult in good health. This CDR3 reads CASSPLGGGEKLFF. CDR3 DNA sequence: TGTGCCAGCAGCCCGCTGGGGGGCGGTGAAAAACTGTTTTTT.